The rows below give T cell receptor beta chains drawn from one sample of a study of PD-1 blockade in classical Hodgkin lymphoma. Produced via immunoSEQ multiplex PCR; TCRdb's table is partial and in-frame only. Seen here are more than 13,000 clones, about 89% observed once, and the top ten hold roughly 20%. Here the sequenced sample was CD8+ T cells from blood, taken before the fourth cycle of nivolumab. The source of these receptors is a human donor with classical Hodgkin lymphoma. CDR3s include the opening cysteine and the closing phenylalanine or tryptophan. Each record gives: V gene, D gene, clone size, J gene, CDR3 protein, CDR3 DNA. A D gene is named only where the DNA matches it firmly. Clone size is not always given. Where it is, it says once, few, many or a class for expanded clones.

V gene: TRBV29-1
D gene: NA
clone size: NA
J gene: TRBJ2-5
CDR3 protein: CGVEEFRDGETQYF
CDR3 DNA: TGCGGCGTTGAAGAGTTCCGGGATGGAGAGACCCAGTACTTC

V gene: TRBV2
D gene: NA
clone size: NA
J gene: TRBJ2-7
CDR3 protein: CATAAGPYEQYF
CDR3 DNA: TGTGCCACCGCGGCCGGCCCCTACGAGCAGTACTTC

V gene: TRBV19
D gene: NA
clone size: NA
J gene: TRBJ2-7
CDR3 protein: CASSIGGSYEQYF
CDR3 DNA: TGTGCCAGTAGTATCGGGGGCTCCTACGAGCAGTACTTC

V gene: TRBV11-2
D gene: TRBD2
clone size: NA
J gene: TRBJ2-7
CDR3 protein: CASSATSGRAGEQYF
CDR3 DNA: TGTGCCAGCAGCGCTACTAGCGGGAGGGCCGGCGAGCAGTACTTC

V gene: TRBV7-9
D gene: TRBD2
clone size: once
J gene: TRBJ2-1
CDR3 protein: CASSPGGVNEQFF
CDR3 DNA: TGTGCCAGCAGCCCTGGGGGGGTCAATGAGCAGTTCTTC

V gene: TRBV27
D gene: NA
clone size: NA
J gene: TRBJ2-7
CDR3 protein: CASSFGQATYEQYF
CDR3 DNA: TGTGCCAGCAGTTTCGGGCAGGCCACCTACGAGCAGTACTTC

V gene: TRBV6-1
D gene: TRBD2
clone size: NA
J gene: TRBJ2-7
CDR3 protein: CASNTGLAGSGEQYF
CDR3 DNA: TGTGCCAGCAATACCGGACTAGCGGGAAGCGGAGAGCAGTACTTC

V gene: TRBV10-3
D gene: NA
clone size: NA
J gene: TRBJ2-7
CDR3 protein: CAISEVRESSYEQYF
CDR3 DNA: TGTGCCATCAGTGAGGTGCGGGAAAGCTCCTACGAGCAGTACTTC

V gene: TRBV5-1
D gene: TRBD2
clone size: once
J gene: TRBJ2-7
CDR3 protein: CASSYGLAGYEQYF
CDR3 DNA: TGCGCCAGCAGCTACGGACTAGCGGGCTACGAGCAGTACTTC

V gene: TRBV9
D gene: NA
clone size: NA
J gene: TRBJ2-3
CDR3 protein: CASSVENGLADTQYF
CDR3 DNA: TGTGCCAGCAGCGTAGAGAATGGGTTGGCAGATACGCAGTATTTT

V gene: TRBV7-9
D gene: NA
clone size: NA
J gene: TRBJ2-6
CDR3 protein: CASSFPSGANVLTF
CDR3 DNA: TGTGCCAGCAGCTTTCCCTCTGGGGCCAACGTCCTGACTTTC

V gene: TRBV7-9
D gene: NA
clone size: NA
J gene: TRBJ1-4
CDR3 protein: CASSTLRDGTNEKLFF
CDR3 DNA: TGTGCCAGCAGCACTCTCCGGGACGGAACTAATGAAAAACTGTTTTTT

V gene: TRBV5-5
D gene: NA
clone size: NA
J gene: TRBJ2-7
CDR3 protein: CASSKTRLSKAYEQYF
CDR3 DNA: TGTGCCAGCAGCAAAACCAGGCTATCCAAAGCCTACGAGCAGTACTTC

V gene: TRBV5-4
D gene: TRBD1
clone size: NA
J gene: TRBJ1-2
CDR3 protein: CASSPGGGYTF
CDR3 DNA: TGTGCCAGCAGCCCAGGGGGGGGCTACACCTTC

V gene: TRBV7-9
D gene: NA
clone size: NA
J gene: TRBJ2-3
CDR3 protein: CASSLLADTQYF
CDR3 DNA: TGTGCCAGCAGCCTATTAGCAGATACGCAGTATTTT

V gene: TRBV5-1
D gene: NA
clone size: NA
J gene: TRBJ2-7
CDR3 protein: CASSLGLVSYEQYF
CDR3 DNA: TGCGCCAGCAGCTTGGGACTCGTCTCCTACGAGCAGTACTTC

V gene: TRBV27
D gene: NA
clone size: NA
J gene: TRBJ2-7
CDR3 protein: CASWSSEYEQYF
CDR3 DNA: TGTGCCAGCTGGTCCTCGGAATACGAGCAGTACTTC

V gene: TRBV7-3
D gene: TRBD2
clone size: NA
J gene: TRBJ2-2
CDR3 protein: CASSSDPGGGELFF
CDR3 DNA: TGTGCCAGCAGTTCCGACCCGGGGGGCGGGGAGCTGTTTTTT

V gene: TRBV5-1
D gene: NA
clone size: NA
J gene: TRBJ2-3
CDR3 protein: CATRSEGGLADTQYF
CDR3 DNA: TGCGCCACTAGATCAGAGGGGGGTCTGGCAGATACGCAGTATTTT

V gene: TRBV5-4
D gene: TRBD2
clone size: NA
J gene: TRBJ2-7
CDR3 protein: CASSFGREFSYEQYF
CDR3 DNA: TGTGCCAGCAGCTTCGGGCGGGAGTTCTCCTACGAGCAGTACTTC